The 21 T cell receptor beta chains listed next were all sequenced from one sample in a study of OX40 agonist ivuxolimab in advanced cancers. Repertoires were generated with immunoSEQ multiplex PCR, while TCRdb's copy carries only in-frame clones and drops some. Of 40,000 or so clones detected, roughly 91% appear once; the ten largest clones hold approximately 12%. The material sequenced was CD4+ or CD8+ T cells sorted from blood, taken in a trial of the OX40 agonist ivuxolimab. These receptors were collected from an adult with an advanced solid tumor such as melanoma, head and neck, liver or kidney cancer.

The chain couples TRBV7-9 to TRBJ2-2; TRBD2 is a possible D gene (7 bases). The CDR3 is 16 amino acids. V was pared by 5 bases and J by 7 bases, with 20 bases between. Germline CDR1 reads SEHNR; CDR2 reads FQNEAQ (reference sequence). CDR3 nucleotides: TGTGCCAGCAGCCTCCTGGGGGCGGGAGAGGACGGGGAGCTGTTTTTT. It translates to CASSLLGAGEDGELFF.

This chain uses TRBV15 with TRBJ2-1; D is ambiguous. Germline V CDR1 and CDR2: LNHNV, YYDKDF (reference sequence). This CDR3 has 13 amino acids. V was shortened by 0 bases and J by 9 bases, with 9 bases between the two germline ends. CDR3 nucleotides: TGTGCCACCAGCAGAGATCTGTCGCCTGAGCAGTTCTTC. This encodes CATSRDLSPEQFF.

The chain uses TRBV19 and TRBJ1-5; TRBD1 matches at 7 bases. J gave up 4 bases and V 7 bases, and 7 bases lay outside the gene matches. CDR3 length: 14 amino acids. The V gene's germline CDR1 is LNHDA and CDR2 SQIVND (reference sequence). The CDR3 reads CASKGDSSNQPQHF. The CDR3 nucleotides are TGTGCCAGTAAGGGGGACAGCTCAAATCAGCCCCAGCATTTT.

The chain carries TRBV7-6 and TRBJ2-7, with D uncertain. Trimming removed 4 bases at V and 0 bases at J, with 4 bases between. Germline assignment: CDR1 SGHVS and CDR2 FNYEAQ. The length of the CDR3 is 12 residues. The DNA for the CDR3 is TGTGCCAGCAGCTCCTCCTCCTACGAGCAGTACTTC. Translating it yields CASSSSSYEQYF.

The CDR3 nucleotides read TGCAGCGTTGGAGTCGGCGGACTGAGCACTGAAGCTTTCTTT. Translating it yields CSVGVGGLSTEAFF. The rearrangement links TRBV29-1 to TRBJ1-1; no definite D call. Germline CDR1 and CDR2: SQVTM and ANQGSEA. The V end was cut by 4 bases, the J end by 4 bases, with 16 bases between. There are 14 residues in the CDR3.

For the CDR3, the DNA is TGTGCCAGCAGCCTCCTCAGAAGGGGAGGGGATACGCAGTATTTT. This codes for CASSLLRRGGDTQYF. The chain carries TRBV14 and TRBJ2-3; 7 bases map to TRBD2. The CDR3 runs to 15 residues. CDR1 SGHDN and CDR2 FVKESK come from the germline V gene. The V and J ends lost 4 bases and 6 bases, in that order; junction bases with no gene match: 10. Full variable domain (rest looked up from reference TRBV14 and TRBJ2-3): EAGVTQFPSHSVIEKGQTVTLRCDPISGHDNLYWYRRVMGKEIKFLLHFVKESKQDESGMPNNRFLAERTGGTYSTLKVQPAELEDSGVYFCASSLLRRGGDTQYFGPGTRLTVL.

This clone turned up a few times. The chain is built from TRBV7-9 and TRBJ1-1; D gene uncertain. Trimming cost V 5 bases and J 11 bases, with 12 bases left between them. The CDR3 covers 11 residues. CDR1 and CDR2 from the germline V gene are SEHNR and FQNEAQ (reference sequence). CDR3 residues: CASSTPGSAFF. In DNA, the CDR3 is TGTGCCAGCAGCACCCCTGGTTCGGCTTTCTTT. The whole variable domain, remainder taken from reference TRBV7-9 and TRBJ1-1, is DTGVSQNPRHKITKRGQNVTFRCDPISEHNRLYWYRQTLGQGPEFLTYFQNEAQLEKSRLLSDRFSAERPKGSFSTLEIQRTEQGDSAMYLCASSTPGSAFFGQGTRLTVV.

The chain is built from TRBV4-1 and TRBJ2-7; D is unresolved. With 0 bases removed from V and 1 base from J, the gap between germline ends came to 1 base. The CDR3 runs 12 residues. Germline lookup yields CDR1 MGHRA and CDR2 YSYEKL. The CDR3, as DNA: TGCGCCAGCAGCCAAGATTCCTACGAGCAGTACTTC. Protein product: CASSQDSYEQYF.

The J gene is TRBJ1-1, the V gene TRBV30; possibly TRBD1 for D (6 bases). The CDR3 contains 12 residues. Germline V lookup: CDR1 GTSNPN, CDR2 SVGIG (reference sequence). V was clipped by 2 bases and J by 7 bases, with 11 bases between them. The CDR3 DNA sequence: TGTGCCTGGAGTTCTCAGGGGAATGAAGCTTTCTTT. It codes for CAWSSQGNEAFF.

This clone was detected a few times. This chain uses TRBV12-5 with TRBJ1-2, with D uncertain. V gave up 6 bases and J gave up 7 bases, with 15 bases separating them. Germline assignment: CDR1 LGHNT and CDR2 FRNRAP. CDR3 length: 13 residues. Here the CDR3 DNA reads TGTGCTAGTGGCTTCCGAAATGAAGGTGGCTACACCTTC. This translates into CASGFRNEGGYTF.

The genes are TRBV18 and TRBJ2-7, with D perhaps TRBD2 (5 bases). The germline CDR1 and CDR2 sequences are KGHSH and LQKENI. V lost 0 bases and J lost 2, with 11 bases in between. The CDR3 has 15 amino acids. CDR3 sequence (DNA): TGTGCCAGCTCACCACCGAGGCGGGCTACCTACGAGCAGTACTTC. Protein sequence: CASSPPRRATYEQYF.

The chain combines TRBV5-6 with TRBJ2-4; D could derive from TRBD1 or TRBD2 (5 bases each). V was cut by 3 bases and J by 3 bases, with 7 bases left in between. This CDR3 contains 13 residues. The germline V gene has CDR1 SGHDT and CDR2 YYEEEE. CDR3 sequence reads: CASSWGFKNIQYF. The DNA for the CDR3 is TGTGCCAGCAGCTGGGGGTTCAAAAACATTCAGTACTTC. The whole variable domain, filled in from reference TRBV5-6 and TRBJ2-4, reads DAGVTQSPTHLIKTRGQQVTLRCSPKSGHDTVSWYQQALGQGPQFIFQYYEEEERQRGNFPDRFSGHQFPNYSSELNVNALLLGDSALYLCASSWGFKNIQYFGAGTRLSVL.

This chain uses TRBV10-3 with TRBJ1-2; possibly TRBD1 for D (5 bases). V dropped 3 bases and J dropped 3 bases, with 17 bases sitting between them. The germline V gene encodes CDR1 ENHRY and CDR2 SYGVKD. The CDR3 is made up of 16 amino acids. The CDR3: CAISDGSGGEDYGYTF. The CDR3 nucleotides read TGTGCCATCAGTGATGGGTCGGGGGGGGAGGACTATGGCTACACCTTC.

V and J are TRBV14 and TRBJ2-3; D is unresolved. This CDR3 region has 14 residues. V lost 6 bases and J lost 2, with 12 bases in between. Germline values: CDR1 SGHDN, CDR2 FVKESK. The CDR3 DNA reads as TGTGCCAGCAGTTGGACGCAACCCACAGATACGCAGTATTTT. Encoded protein: CASSWTQPTDTQYF.

This CDR3 is CASSLDRDKPSHGYTF. In DNA, the CDR3 is TGCGCCAGCAGCTTGGATCGGGACAAACCAAGTCATGGCTACACCTTC. J is TRBJ1-2 and V is TRBV5-1; D is perhaps TRBD1 (6 bases). Trimming stripped 0 bases from V and 6 bases from J, with 18 bases between. CDR3 length equals 16 residues. Germline V gives CDR1 SGHRS, CDR2 YFSETQ.

The chain employs TRBV10-3 and TRBJ2-3, with 7 bases lining up with TRBD1. Trimming cost V 10 bases and J 2 bases; bases outside gene matches: 3. The CDR3 extends over 12 amino acids. Looked up from germline, CDR1 is ENHRY and CDR2 is SYGVKD. The CDR3 here is CATGTDTDTQYF. CDR3 nucleotides: TGTGCCACGGGGACAGACACAGATACGCAGTATTTT.

The chain uses TRBV28 and TRBJ1-1; D uncertain. This CDR3 has 17 residues. CDR1 and CDR2 (germline): MDHEN, SYDVKM. V was pared by 5 bases and J by 0 bases, with 19 bases between. CDR3 protein: CASSGGMPPNLNTEAFF. The CDR3 DNA reads TGTGCCAGCAGTGGAGGGATGCCCCCCAACCTGAACACTGAAGCTTTCTTT.

Here the CDR3 reads CASSPTSGAYQETQYF. CDR3 coding DNA: TGTGCCAGCAGCCCCACTAGCGGAGCGTACCAAGAGACCCAGTACTTC. This chain joins TRBV14 and TRBJ2-5; TRBD2 agrees at 8 bases. CDR1 and CDR2 (germline): SGHDN, FVKESK. With 4 bases clipped from V and 0 bases from J, the junction kept 7 bases outside the gene matches. CDR3 length: 16 residues.

The chain joins TRBV30 to TRBJ1-6, with D maybe TRBD1 (5 bases). The V gene's germline CDR1 is GTSNPN and CDR2 SVGIG (reference sequence). The CDR3 loop spans 14 amino acids. Trimming took off 8 bases at V and 2 bases at J, with 13 bases between the two ends. CDR3 sequence: CAGSTVTYNSPLHF. The CDR3 DNA follows: TGTGCCGGCTCGACAGTAACCTATAATTCACCCCTCCACTTT.

The chain links TRBV4-3 to TRBJ2-1, with 10 bases fitting TRBD1. V shed 3 bases and J 10 bases; nucleotides not matched to a gene: 9. This CDR3 comprises 15 residues. The germline V gene encodes CDR1 LGHNA and CDR2 YSLEER. CDR3 sequence: CASSQSGTGVEEQFF. The DNA of the CDR3 is TGCGCCAGCAGCCAGAGCGGGACAGGGGTCGAAGAGCAGTTCTTC.

The gene calls are TRBV15 and TRBJ2-1; the D is unclear. Germline lookup yields CDR1 LNHNV and CDR2 YYDKDF (reference sequence). V dropped 5 bases and J dropped 5 bases, with 16 bases sitting between them. The CDR3 is 15 residues long. The chain's CDR3 is CATSPPGWADNEQFF. For the CDR3, the DNA is TGTGCCACCAGCCCTCCCGGTTGGGCAGACAATGAGCAGTTCTTC.